These 9 T cell receptor beta chains came from one sample sequenced in a study of blood T cell repertoires in COVID-19. The method was immunoSEQ multiplex PCR; TCRdb's version includes in-frame clones alone and lacks a portion of them. The sample consists of a few hundred thousand clones, around 87% of them appearing once. Material: peripheral blood. Every receptor here comes from a woman aged 45 to 65 with acute or convalescent COVID-19.

In nucleotides, the CDR3 is TGTGCCAGCAGCACCCAGGGGGCGTTCGGTGAAAAACTGTTTTTT. Translated, it gives CASSTQGAFGEKLFF. This rearrangement joins TRBV5-5 to TRBJ1-4; 8 bases align to TRBD1. The CDR3 runs to 15 residues. Looked up from germline, CDR1 is SGHKS and CDR2 is YYEKEE (reference sequence). The J segment lost 7 bases and the V segment lost 4 bases, leaving 9 bases of the junction unmatched.

Remarks on this clone: The same CDR3 can be traced to other DNA sequences in this sample. The chain joins TRBV29-1 to TRBJ1-2, with 7 bases that match TRBD1. V lost 2 bases to trimming and J lost 4 bases; unmatched junction nucleotides: 4. Germline V gene lookup returns CDR1 SQVTM and CDR2 ANQGSEA. The CDR3 covers 13 residues. CDR3 sequence (DNA): TGCAGCGTTGAACGGCAGGGGGTCTATGGCTACACCTTC. This encodes CSVERQGVYGYTF. The variable domain in full, completed from reference TRBV29-1 and TRBJ1-2, reads SAVISQKPSRDICQRGTSLTIQCQVDSQVTMMFWYRQQPGQSLTLIATANQGSEATYESGFVIDKFPISRPNLTFSTLTVSNMSPEDSSIYLCSVERQGVYGYTFGSGTRLTVV.

The chain carries TRBV7-9 and TRBJ1-1, with 12 positions matching TRBD1. The CDR3 loop spans 14 amino acids. J lost 5 bases, V lost 6 bases, and 4 bases had no gene match. Germline CDR1 and CDR2: SEHNR and FQNEAQ (reference sequence). In nucleotides, the CDR3 is TGTGCCAGCAGGGGGACAGGGGGCCAGACTGAAGCTTTCTTT. Translation: CASRGTGGQTEAFF.

The chain recombines TRBV11-3 with TRBJ1-1; maybe TRBD1 (5 bases). CDR3 size: 11 residues. V was shortened by 4 bases and J by 7 bases, with 7 bases between the two germline ends. Germline loops: CDR1 SGHNT, CDR2 YENEEA. Here the CDR3 reads CASSSGGEAFF. Here the CDR3 DNA reads TGTGCCAGCAGCTCCGGGGGTGAAGCTTTCTTT.

The rearrangement links TRBV7-9 to TRBJ2-1; D gene uncertain. Germline lookup yields CDR1 SEHNR and CDR2 FQNEAQ (reference sequence). Trimming left V 3 bases short and J 7 bases short, with 7 bases between. The CDR3 has 12 amino acids. CDR3 sequence (DNA): TGTGCCAGCAGCTTTACCCGGAATGAGCAGTTCTTC. It is translated as CASSFTRNEQFF.

CDR3 sequence: CASSPWTGKVQPQHF. CDR3 DNA: TGCGCCAGCAGCCCGTGGACAGGGAAGGTTCAGCCCCAGCATTTT. The chain links TRBV5-1 to TRBJ1-5; 8 bases line up with TRBD1. Per germline, CDR1 SGHRS and CDR2 YFSETQ. Losses at the gene ends were 4 bases for V and 6 bases for J; bases not matched to a gene: 9. The CDR3 length is 15 residues.

The gene calls are TRBV5-1 and TRBJ1-1; possible D gene TRBD1, 6 bases. Trimming took off 1 base at V and 2 bases at J, with 9 bases between the two ends. Per the germline V gene, CDR1 is SGHRS and CDR2 is YFSETQ. There are 14 residues in the CDR3. CDR3 coding DNA: TGCGCCAGCAGCTTGTTGGGGGCAAACACTGAAGCTTTCTTT. It specifies CASSLLGANTEAFF.

This clone was picked up a small number of times. The V call is TRBV4-2, the J call TRBJ1-2; D is perhaps TRBD1 (5 bases). Per germline, CDR1 LGHNA and CDR2 YNFKEQ. Deletions cut 6 bases from V and 2 bases from J, with 13 bases between. CDR3 length: 14 amino acids. The CDR3 nucleotides read TGTGCCAGCAGTCCCGACAGATTAAACTATGGCTACACCTTC. Amino acid sequence: CASSPDRLNYGYTF.

The rearrangement links TRBV28 to TRBJ2-1; TRBD2 matches at 8 bases. The CDR3 is 17 residues long. CDR1 and CDR2 (germline): MDHEN, SYDVKM. J lost 8 bases, V lost 6 bases, and 18 bases had no gene match. This CDR3 is CASSSIRSGSLRYEQFF. The DNA of the CDR3 is TGTGCCAGCAGCTCCATCCGAAGCGGGAGCTTGAGGTATGAGCAGTTCTTC.